This T cell receptor beta chain derives from a study of CD8+CD57+ T cells in acquired aplastic anemia. The overall study: The DNA of sorted CD4+ and CD8+ cells averaged roughly 3.2 ug.

CDR3 length: 14 residues. The germline gives CDR1 SGHTA, CDR2 FQGNSA. V shed 0 bases and J shed 9 bases, with 14 bases lying between them. Those patients picked for sequencing had displayed CD8+CD57+ cell expansion on flow cytometry. As a group, the patients uniformly had severe acquired aplastic anemia. TCR beta VDJ and CDR3 profiling used genomic DNA as template. TCRdb independently ran MiXCR on the reads; one entry per CDR3 protein. In the table there are about 160,000 distinct CDR3 sequences, around 75% of which are singletons. This clonotype appeared once. Sequenced material: sorted CD4+, CD8+, or CD8+CD57+ T cells (not recorded which) from PBMCs. This receptor was identified in a human donor with aplastic anemia. The rearrangement links TRBV7-2 to TRBJ1-2; maybe TRBD1 (5 bases). The CDR3 protein is CASSLAAQGGSYTF. The CDR3 region has the DNA TGTGCCAGCAGCTTAGCTGCCCAGGGTGGGAGCTACACCTTC. Full variable domain (remainder filled in from reference TRBV7-2 and TRBJ1-2): GAGVSQSPSNKVTEKGKDVELRCDPISGHTALYWYRQSLGQGLEFLIYFQGNSAPDKSGLPSDRFSAERTGGSVSTLTIQRTQQEDSAVYLCASSLAAQGGSYTFGSGTRLTVV.